These 16 T cell receptor beta chains were all obtained from the same sample, sequenced in a study of T cells in Graves' hyperthyroidism and ophthalmopathy. The source material, RNA transcripts, was used to amplify TCR beta CDR3 regions. The HTBI primer set was used in a first-round RT-PCR of the TCR CDR3. MiXCR, applied by TCRdb to the multiplex PCR reads, yields one record per CDR3 protein. Of about 53,000 distinct CDR3 sequences in the sample, around 50% are singletons; the top ten hold under 15%. Sequenced material: blood. These receptors originate from a woman in her thirties with Graves' ophthalmopathy.

A few counts support this clonotype. The chain carries TRBV4-1 and TRBJ2-1; 9 positions match TRBD2. V lost 0 bases to trimming and J lost 1 base; unmatched junction nucleotides: 16. The V gene's germline CDR1 is MGHRA and CDR2 YSYEKL. CDR3 length: 21 amino acids. The CDR3 DNA follows: TGCGCCAGCAGCCAAGAAGACGGACTAGCGAGATATATAAGGTCCTACAATGAGCAGTTCTTC. It yields the protein CASSQEDGLARYIRSYNEQFF.

Points on this clonotype: Being one base from a much bigger clone, this may be a read error. The chain carries TRBV18 and TRBJ2-3, with 9 nucleotides matching TRBD1. Per the germline V gene, CDR1 is KGHSH and CDR2 is LQKENI. CDR3 length: 15 amino acids. CDR3 bases: TGTGCCGGCTCACCTACAGGGGGCCCCACAGATACGCAGTATTTT. It yields the protein CAGSPTGGPTDTQYF.

In its sample, this clonotype was seen a few times. The chain links TRBV29-1 to TRBJ2-4; 7 bases line up with TRBD1. Germline CDR1 SQVTM, CDR2 ANQGSEA. The CDR3 runs 15 residues. V shed 7 bases and J 4 bases; nucleotides not matched to a gene: 13. This chain's CDR3 is CSGQFHQGEKNIQYF. CDR3 bases: TGCAGCGGCCAATTCCACCAGGGGGAAAAAAACATTCAGTACTTC.

Ten or more counts support this clonotype. The chain employs TRBV6-2 or TRBV6-3 and TRBJ2-1, with TRBD2 identical over 9 bases. V lost 3 bases to trimming and J lost 7 bases; unmatched junction nucleotides: 10. CDR1 and CDR2 from the germline V gene are MNHEY and SVGEGT. The length of the CDR3 is 16 residues. The CDR3 sequence is CASSYDLAGVNNEQFF. CDR3 DNA sequence: TGTGCCAGCAGTTATGATTTAGCGGGAGTAAATAATGAGCAGTTCTTC.

This sequence joins TRBV20-1 and TRBJ2-7; D perhaps matches TRBD2 (6 bases). Per germline, CDR1 DFQATT and CDR2 SNEGSKA (reference sequence). The CDR3 is 14 residues long. V shed 3 bases and J shed 0 bases, with 12 bases lying between them. CDR3 residues: CSARDSGSSYEQYF. CDR3 DNA sequence: TGCAGTGCTAGGGATAGCGGAAGCTCCTACGAGCAGTACTTC.

This clonotype was recorded many times. This rearrangement joins TRBV5-1 to TRBJ2-7; D is perhaps TRBD1 (6 bases). Germline-derived CDR1 and CDR2 are SGHRS and YFSETQ. This CDR3 spans 13 amino acids. The V end was cut by 0 bases, the J end by 5 bases, with 9 bases between. The CDR3 reads CASSLEGDDEQYF. CDR3 DNA: TGCGCCAGCAGCTTGGAGGGGGACGACGAGCAGTACTTC.

In its sample, this clonotype was seen many times. This chain uses TRBV7-6 with TRBJ2-2; 12 nucleotides agree with TRBD2. V dropped 2 bases and J dropped 5; count of bases not matched to a gene: 9. The CDR3 is 18 residues long. The V gene's germline CDR1 is SGHVS and CDR2 FNYEAQ. Written as DNA, the CDR3 is TGTGCCAGCAGCTTATCTAGCGGGAGGGCCCAGGGTACCGGGGAGCTGTTTTTT. This encodes CASSLSSGRAQGTGELFF. Supplemented by reference TRBV7-6 and TRBJ2-2, the full variable domain reads GAGVSQSPRYKVTKRGQDVALRCDPISGHVSLYWYRQALGQGPEFLTYFNYEAQQDKSGLPNDRFSAERPEGSISTLTIQRTEQRDSAMYRCASSLSSGRAQGTGELFFGEGSRLTVL.

A remark on this clonotype: The junction departs from germline at one end; a sequencing error may be responsible. V gene TRBV12-3 or TRBV12-4 combines with J gene TRBJ1-5; TRBD1 agrees at 7 bases. The CDR3 extends over 14 amino acids. The CDR3: CASRRGTANQPQQF. The CDR3 DNA follows: TGTGCCAGCAGGCGGGGGACAGCAAACCAGCCCCAGCAGTTT.

This clonotype was recorded at least ten times. The chain couples TRBV12-3 or TRBV12-4 to TRBJ1-2; the D is unclear. This CDR3 is built from 13 residues. Deletions cut 0 bases from V and 4 bases from J, with 6 bases between. This chain's CDR3 is CASSLALSYGYTF. Written as DNA, the CDR3 is TGTGCCAGCAGTTTAGCGCTCAGCTATGGCTACACCTTC.

The rearrangement links TRBV5-1 to TRBJ1-6; no definite D call. The length of the CDR3 is 14 residues. Germline V lookup: CDR1 SGHRS, CDR2 YFSETQ. The V and J ends lost 3 bases and 8 bases respectively, with 12 bases between them. Written as DNA, the CDR3 is TGCGCCAGCAGCTCCCAGACTGGGGATTCACCCCTCCACTTT. This sequence encodes CASSSQTGDSPLHF.

J is TRBJ1-1 and V is TRBV7-1; a possible D gene is TRBD1 (5 bases). TRBV7-1 is known as an ORF, though its function is uncertain. This CDR3 contains 14 residues. V lost 3 bases, J lost 0 bases, and 8 bases lay in between. In nucleotides, the CDR3 is TGTGCCAGCAGCTCCGACAGAATGAACACTGAAGCTTTCTTT. Encoded protein: CASSSDRMNTEAFF.

With respect to this clonotype: Since no conserved phenylalanine or tryptophan closes the CDR3, a read error is the likely cause. CDR3 residues: CATEGTGVIDTQYL. CDR3 bases: TGTGCCACGGAGGGGACAGGGGTAATCGATACGCAGTATCTT. The chain is built from TRBV6-1 and TRBJ2-3; 10 positions match TRBD1. Germline V gene data show CDR1 as MNHNS and CDR2 as SASEGT. The V segment lost 10 bases and the J segment 6 bases; nucleotides outside the gene matches: 10. The CDR3 spans 14 residues.

A remark on this clonotype: The junction departs from the called germline gene at one end, perhaps through a read error. The genes are TRBV5-4 and TRBJ2-3; TRBD2 matches 9 bases. Per the germline V gene, CDR1 is SGHNT and CDR2 is YYREEE (reference sequence). The CDR3 consists of 17 residues. CDR3 protein: CASSPTAGGGGTDTQYF. CDR3 bases: TGCGCCAGCAGCCCCACGGCGGGCGGGGGGGGCACAGATACGCAGTATTTT.

The sample holds one count of this clonotype. An end of the junction differs from the germline gene, which may be a read error. The chain has TRBV19 and TRBJ2-5, with TRBD1 as a possible D gene (6 bases). Germline V gene data show CDR1 as LNHDA and CDR2 as SQIVND (reference sequence). CDR3 length: 13 amino acids. CDR3 DNA sequence: TGCGCCGGTAGTAGGGGGACCCAAGAGACCCAGTACTTC. Translation gives CAGSRGTQETQYF.

In its sample, this clonotype was seen many times. V is TRBV19 and J is TRBJ2-1, with 7 bases that match TRBD2. Germline V gene sequence: CDR1 LNHDA, CDR2 SQIVND (reference sequence). The V and J ends lost 9 bases and 5 bases, in that order; junction bases with no gene match: 7. The CDR3 totals 13 residues. CDR3 bases: TGTGCCAGCCGAAGGAGCGGGGACAATGAGCAGTTCTTC. This encodes CASRRSGDNEQFF.

This chain connects TRBV29-1 to TRBJ1-2; TRBD1 might be the D (6 bases). CDR3 length: 12 residues. Trimming removed 4 bases from V and 8 bases from J, with 14 bases in between. Germline CDR1 reads SQVTM; CDR2 reads ANQGSEA. DNA of the CDR3: TGCAGCGTTGGATTCGGGGGCGGGGGCTACACCTTC. The encoded protein is CSVGFGGGGYTF.